The clone carrying this T cell receptor (beta chain) occurred a few times. Its antigen is undetermined. The sample belongs to a study of human T cells and chemical hapten exposure. Findings and caveats of the study: As the donors had alopecia, their immune response may differ from healthy people's.

This sample's time point: patch test 2, 6 weeks after DPC sensitization. The treatment here: therapeutic diphenylcyclopropenone sensitization with weekly scalp DPC. Single cDNA molecules in the library carried unique molecular identifiers attached during preparation. Via MiXCR, TCRdb re-called the RACE reads, giving one row per CDR3 protein. The sample shows some 42,000 distinct CDR3 sequences, more than 8.5% of them seen only once. This CDR3 contains 16 residues. The V end was cut by 0 bases, the J end by 1 base, with 12 bases between. The germline CDR1 and CDR2 sequences are LNHNV and YYDKDF (reference sequence).

This receptor was taken from a woman aged 40 to 49 with alopecia areata. Some clones in this sample may be carry-over from other donors' samples. The chain employs TRBV15 and TRBJ1-1; perhaps TRBD1 as D (6 bases). Sequenced here: whole blood, sampled in connection with sensitization to the hapten diphenylcyclopropenone (DPC). In DNA, the CDR3 is TGTGCCACCAGCAGAGATCGTAGAGGGGGGAACACTGAAGCTTTCTTT. Translated, it gives CATSRDRRGGNTEAFF.